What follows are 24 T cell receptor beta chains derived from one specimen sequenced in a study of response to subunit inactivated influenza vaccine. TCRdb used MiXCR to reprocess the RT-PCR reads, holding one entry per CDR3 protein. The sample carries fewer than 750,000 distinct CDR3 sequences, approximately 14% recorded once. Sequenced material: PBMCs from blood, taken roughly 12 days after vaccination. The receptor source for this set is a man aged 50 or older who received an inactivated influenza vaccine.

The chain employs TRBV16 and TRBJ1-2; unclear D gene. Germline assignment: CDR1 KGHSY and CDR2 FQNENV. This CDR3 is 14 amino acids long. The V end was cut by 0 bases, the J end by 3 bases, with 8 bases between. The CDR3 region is CASSQSGQDYGYTF. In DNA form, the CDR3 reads TGTGCCAGCAGCCAATCCGGGCAGGACTATGGCTACACCTTC.

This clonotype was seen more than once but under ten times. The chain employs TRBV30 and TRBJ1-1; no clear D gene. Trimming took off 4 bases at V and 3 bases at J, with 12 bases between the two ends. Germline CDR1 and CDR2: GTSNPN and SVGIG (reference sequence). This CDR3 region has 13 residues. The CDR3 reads CAWNRVPDTEAFF. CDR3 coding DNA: TGTGCCTGGAACCGTGTTCCCGACACTGAAGCTTTCTTT.

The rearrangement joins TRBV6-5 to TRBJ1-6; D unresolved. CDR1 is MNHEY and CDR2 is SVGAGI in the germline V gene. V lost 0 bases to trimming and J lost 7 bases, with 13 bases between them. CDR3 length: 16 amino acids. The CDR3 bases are TGTGCCAGCAGTTACTCGAACTCTCCTCGGAATTCACCCCTCCACTTT. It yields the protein CASSYSNSPRNSPLHF.

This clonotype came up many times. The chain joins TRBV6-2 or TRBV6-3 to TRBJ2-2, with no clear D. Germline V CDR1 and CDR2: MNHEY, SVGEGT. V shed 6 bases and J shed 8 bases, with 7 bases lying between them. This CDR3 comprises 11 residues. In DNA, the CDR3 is TGTGCCAGCAGCCGCTCGGGGGAGCTGTTTTTT. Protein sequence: CASSRSGELFF.

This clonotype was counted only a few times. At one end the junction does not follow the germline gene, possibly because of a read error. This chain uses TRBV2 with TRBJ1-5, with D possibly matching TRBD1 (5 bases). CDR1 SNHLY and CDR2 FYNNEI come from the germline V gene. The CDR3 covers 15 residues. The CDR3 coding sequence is TGTGCCAGCAGGGAAGGGACGGGGAGCAATCAGCCCCAGCATTTT. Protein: CASREGTGSNQPQHF.

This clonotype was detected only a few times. CDR3 sequence: CASSLSLAGTQETQYF. CDR3 sequence (DNA): TGCGCCAGCAGCTTGTCCCTAGCGGGGACCCAAGAGACCCAGTACTTC. This chain joins TRBV5-1 and TRBJ2-5, with 9 bases matching TRBD2. V was clipped by 1 base and J by 1 base; unmatched bases: 5. The CDR3 runs to 16 residues. In germline, CDR1 is SGHRS, CDR2 YFSETQ.

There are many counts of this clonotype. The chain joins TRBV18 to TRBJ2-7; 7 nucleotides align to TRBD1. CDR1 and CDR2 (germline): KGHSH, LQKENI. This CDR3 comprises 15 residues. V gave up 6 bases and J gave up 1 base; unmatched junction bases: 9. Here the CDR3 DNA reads TGTGCCAGCTCCCGACGGGACAGATATTCCTACGAGCAGTACTTC. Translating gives CASSRRDRYSYEQYF.

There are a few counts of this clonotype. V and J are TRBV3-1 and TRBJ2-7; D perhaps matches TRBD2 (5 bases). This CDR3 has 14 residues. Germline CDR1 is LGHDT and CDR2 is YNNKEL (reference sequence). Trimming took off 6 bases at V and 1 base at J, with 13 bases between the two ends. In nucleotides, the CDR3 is TGTGCCAGCAGTCCGGACTCCCGATCCTACGAGCAGTACTTC. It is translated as CASSPDSRSYEQYF.

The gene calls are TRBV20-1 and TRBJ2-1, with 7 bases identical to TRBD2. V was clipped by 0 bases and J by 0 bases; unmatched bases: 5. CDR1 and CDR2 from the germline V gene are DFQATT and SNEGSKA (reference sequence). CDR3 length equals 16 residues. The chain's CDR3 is CSARDDLAVSYNEQFF. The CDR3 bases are TGCAGTGCTAGAGACGACCTAGCGGTCTCCTACAATGAGCAGTTCTTC.

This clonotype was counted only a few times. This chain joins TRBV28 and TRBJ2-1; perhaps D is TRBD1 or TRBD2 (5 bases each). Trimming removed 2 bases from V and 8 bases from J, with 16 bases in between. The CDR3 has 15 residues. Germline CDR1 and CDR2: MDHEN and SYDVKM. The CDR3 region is CASSLGSLGDHEQFF. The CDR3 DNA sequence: TGTGCCAGCAGTTTAGGTAGCCTTGGGGACCATGAGCAGTTCTTC.

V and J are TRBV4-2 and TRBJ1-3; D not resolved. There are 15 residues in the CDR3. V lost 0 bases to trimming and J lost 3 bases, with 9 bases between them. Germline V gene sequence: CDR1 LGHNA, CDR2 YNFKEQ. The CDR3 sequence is CASSQDITVGNTIYF. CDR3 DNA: TGTGCCAGCAGCCAAGATATAACAGTTGGAAACACCATATATTTT.

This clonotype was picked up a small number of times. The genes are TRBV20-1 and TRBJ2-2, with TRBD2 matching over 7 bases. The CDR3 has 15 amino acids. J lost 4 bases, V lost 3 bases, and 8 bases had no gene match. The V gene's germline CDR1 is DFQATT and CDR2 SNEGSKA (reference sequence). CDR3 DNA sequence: TGCAGTGCTAGTATGGCGGGGGACGGCACCGGGGAGCTGTTTTTT. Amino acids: CSASMAGDGTGELFF.

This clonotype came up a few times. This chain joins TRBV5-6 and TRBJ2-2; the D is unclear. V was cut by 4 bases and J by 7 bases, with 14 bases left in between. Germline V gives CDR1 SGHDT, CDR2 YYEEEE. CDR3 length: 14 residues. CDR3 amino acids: CASSPVVANGELFF. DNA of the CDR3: TGTGCCAGCAGCCCCGTAGTGGCTAACGGGGAGCTGTTTTTT.

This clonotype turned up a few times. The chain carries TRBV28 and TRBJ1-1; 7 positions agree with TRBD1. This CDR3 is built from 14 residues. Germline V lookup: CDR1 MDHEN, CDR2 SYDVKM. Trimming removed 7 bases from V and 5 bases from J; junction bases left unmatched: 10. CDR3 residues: CASIPSGGRTEAFF. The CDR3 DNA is TGTGCCAGCATTCCCTCAGGGGGAAGAACTGAAGCTTTCTTT.

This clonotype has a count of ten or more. The CDR3 DNA reads as TGCGCCAGCAGCTTGGCCGGGGCAGGGCTGTTAATAGATACGCAGTATTTT. It specifies CASSLAGAGLLIDTQYF. The chain couples TRBV5-1 to TRBJ2-3; D is tentatively TRBD1 or TRBD2 (5 bases each). Trimming removed 0 bases at V and 5 bases at J, with 19 bases between. Germline CDR1 is SGHRS and CDR2 is YFSETQ. This CDR3 region has 17 residues.

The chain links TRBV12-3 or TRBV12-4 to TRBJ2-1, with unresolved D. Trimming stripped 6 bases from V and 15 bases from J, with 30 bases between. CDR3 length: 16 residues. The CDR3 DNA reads TGTGCCAGCAGCGTTCCTGCTGTGTTGGTTTCAGGTCGTCCGTTCTTC. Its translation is CASSVPAVLVSGRPFF.

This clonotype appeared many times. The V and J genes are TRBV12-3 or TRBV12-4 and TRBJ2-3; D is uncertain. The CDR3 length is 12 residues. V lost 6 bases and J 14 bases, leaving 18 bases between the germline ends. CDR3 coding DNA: TGTGCCAGCAGCTCCCCTCCCACTCTTGCGTATTTT. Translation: CASSSPPTLAYF.

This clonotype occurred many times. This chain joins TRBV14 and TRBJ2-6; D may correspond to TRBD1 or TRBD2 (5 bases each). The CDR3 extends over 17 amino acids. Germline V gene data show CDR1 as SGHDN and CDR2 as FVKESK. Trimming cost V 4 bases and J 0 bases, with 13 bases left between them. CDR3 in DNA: TGTGCCAGCAGCCGGTATGAGGGGCCCTCTGGGGCCAACGTCCTGACTTTC. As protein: CASSRYEGPSGANVLTF. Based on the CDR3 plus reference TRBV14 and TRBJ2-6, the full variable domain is EAGVTQFPSHSVIEKGQTVTLRCDPISGHDNLYWYRRVMGKEIKFLLHFVKESKQDESGMPNNRFLAERTGGTYSTLKVQPAELEDSGVYFCASSRYEGPSGANVLTFGAGSRLTVL.

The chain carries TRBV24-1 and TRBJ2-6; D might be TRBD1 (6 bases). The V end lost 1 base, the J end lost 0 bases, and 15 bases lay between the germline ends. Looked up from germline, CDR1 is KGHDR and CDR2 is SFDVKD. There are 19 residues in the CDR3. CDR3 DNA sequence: TGTGCCACCAGTGATTTTCTTCAGGGGTTGGCCTCTGGGGCCAACGTCCTGACTTTC. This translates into CATSDFLQGLASGANVLTF.

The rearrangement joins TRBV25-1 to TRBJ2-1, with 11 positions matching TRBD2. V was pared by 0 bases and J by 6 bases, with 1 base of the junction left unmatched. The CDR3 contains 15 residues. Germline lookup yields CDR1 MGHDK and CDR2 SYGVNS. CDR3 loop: CASSEYSGGGNEQFF. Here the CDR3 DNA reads TGTGCCAGCAGTGAATATAGCGGGGGGGGCAATGAGCAGTTCTTC.

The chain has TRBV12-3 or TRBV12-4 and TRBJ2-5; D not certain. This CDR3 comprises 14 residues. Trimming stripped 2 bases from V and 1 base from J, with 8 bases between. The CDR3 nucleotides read TGTGCCAGCAGTTTATGGCCAGCCCAAGAGACCCAGTACTTC. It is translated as CASSLWPAQETQYF.

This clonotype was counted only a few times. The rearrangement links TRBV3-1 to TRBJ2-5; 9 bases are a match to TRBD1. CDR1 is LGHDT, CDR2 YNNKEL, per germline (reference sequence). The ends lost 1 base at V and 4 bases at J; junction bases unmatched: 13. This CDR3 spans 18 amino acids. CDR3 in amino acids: CASSQGPGTGTLGETQYF. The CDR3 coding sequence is TGTGCCAGCAGCCAAGGTCCCGGGACAGGGACTTTAGGAGAGACCCAGTACTTC.

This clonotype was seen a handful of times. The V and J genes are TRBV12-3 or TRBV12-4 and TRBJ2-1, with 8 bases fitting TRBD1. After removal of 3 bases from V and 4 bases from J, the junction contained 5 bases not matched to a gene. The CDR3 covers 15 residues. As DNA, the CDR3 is TGTGCCAGCAGTTTTGGGACAGGCCAATACAATGAGCAGTTCTTC. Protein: CASSFGTGQYNEQFF.

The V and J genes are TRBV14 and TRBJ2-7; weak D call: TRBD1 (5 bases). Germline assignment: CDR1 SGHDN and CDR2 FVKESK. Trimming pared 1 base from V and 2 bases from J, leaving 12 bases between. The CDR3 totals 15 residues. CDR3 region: CASSQGNRRTYEQYF. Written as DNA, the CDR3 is TGTGCCAGCAGCCAAGGGAACAGGAGAACCTACGAGCAGTACTTC.